The 25 T cell receptor beta chains below all came from one sample that was sequenced in a study of cytomegalovirus exposure and HLA in healthy donors. The PCR was carried out with 60 Vbeta primers and 13 Jbeta primers. Profiling relied on immunoSEQ multiplex PCR, and the TCRdb table lists in-frame clones only, not all of them. Among 140,000 to 150,000 clones listed, over 65% were seen once. Sequenced input: PBMCs. The receptors were gathered from a man aged 40-49 years in good health and CMV-seropositive.

The gene calls are TRBV6-1 and TRBJ2-1; D gene unclear. The germline V and J ends were trimmed by 5 bases and 8 bases, with 7 bases remaining between them. The CDR3 loop spans 11 amino acids. CDR1 and CDR2 from the germline V gene are MNHNS and SASEGT. CDR3 region: CASSPLYEQFF. Here the CDR3 DNA reads TGTGCCAGCAGTCCCCTGTATGAGCAGTTCTTC.

The chain joins TRBV4-3 to TRBJ2-5; 10 nucleotides agree with TRBD2. This CDR3 spans 17 amino acids. After removal of 3 bases from V and 5 bases from J, the junction contained 12 bases not matched to a gene. CDR1 and CDR2 (germline): LGHNA, YSLEER. Here the CDR3 DNA reads TGCGCCAGCAGCCAGCGCCTAGCGGGAGTGGGTGGGGAGACCCAGTACTTC. Amino acids: CASSQRLAGVGGETQYF.

This clone was counted a single time. The chain recombines TRBV20-1 with TRBJ1-4; D is unresolved. The CDR3 is 11 residues long. Deletions cut 0 bases from V and 8 bases from J, with 4 bases between. In germline, CDR1 is DFQATT, CDR2 SNEGSKA (reference sequence). The CDR3 nucleotides are TGCAGTGCTAGAGAAAGCGAAAAACTGTTTTTT. Translating it yields CSARESEKLFF.

This clone was found once. The chain recombines TRBV15 with TRBJ1-3; unclear D gene. The length of the CDR3 is 15 residues. CDR1 LNHNV and CDR2 YYDKDF come from the germline V gene (reference sequence). V was clipped by 4 bases and J by 4 bases, with 14 bases between them. CDR3 sequence: CATSTRFYKGNTIYF. In DNA form, the CDR3 reads TGTGCCACCAGCACACGGTTTTATAAGGGAAACACCATATATTTT.

The rearrangement links TRBV5-6 to TRBJ1-6; 11 bases fit TRBD1. The CDR3 consists of 15 residues. Looked up from germline, CDR1 is SGHDT and CDR2 is YYEEEE. The V and J ends lost 4 bases and 7 bases, in that order; junction bases with no gene match: 4. The CDR3 sequence is CASSQGDRGNSPLHF. Written as DNA, the CDR3 is TGTGCCAGCAGCCAGGGGGACAGGGGGAATTCACCCCTCCACTTT.

The J gene is TRBJ2-1, the V gene TRBV4-2; 7 nucleotides match TRBD2. CDR1 LGHNA and CDR2 YNFKEQ come from the germline V gene. The V and J ends lost 3 bases and 12 bases, in that order; junction bases with no gene match: 14. This CDR3 spans 15 amino acids. In DNA, the CDR3 is TGTGCCAGCAGCCAGGGAGGGACTCCAACAATGAGGCAGTTCTTC. It translates to CASSQGGTPTMRQFF.

On this clone itself: An end of the junction differs from the germline gene, which may be a read error. This chain uses TRBV5-1 with TRBJ2-4; a weak D match, TRBD2 (7 bases). CDR1 is SGHRS, CDR2 YFSETQ, per germline. This CDR3 has 15 residues. CDR3 in amino acids: CASSEQGRAVNSQYF. The CDR3, as DNA: TGCGCCAGCAGCGAGCAGGGGAGGGCCGTAAACAGTCAGTACTTC.

V is TRBV28 and J is TRBJ2-3; the match to TRBD2 covers 7 bases. Trimming at V came to 1 base and at J to 4 bases, leaving 8 bases not matched to a gene. The germline CDR1 and CDR2 sequences are MDHEN and SYDVKM. The CDR3 is 16 residues long. The CDR3 sequence is CASSLFRGSGADTQYF. The CDR3 DNA is TGTGCCAGCAGTTTATTCCGCGGGAGTGGGGCAGATACGCAGTATTTT.

The rearrangement uses TRBV5-1 and TRBJ2-5; a possible D gene is TRBD2 (5 bases). The V end was cut by 5 bases, the J end by 5 bases, with 13 bases between. Germline CDR1 SGHRS, CDR2 YFSETQ. This CDR3 is built from 13 residues. CDR3 DNA sequence: TGCGCCAGCAGTAACGGGGTTGGGGAGACCCAGTACTTC. It translates to CASSNGVGETQYF.

The CDR3 loop reads CASSLGAGQETQYF. The CDR3, as DNA: TGTGCCAGCAGCTTGGGAGCTGGCCAAGAGACCCAGTACTTC. V is TRBV5-4 and J is TRBJ2-5; D is undetermined. V was shortened by 0 bases and J by 1 base, with 7 bases between the two germline ends. Germline CDR1 and CDR2: SGHNT and YYREEE (reference sequence). The CDR3 is 14 residues long.

The chain combines TRBV5-1 with TRBJ1-4, with TRBD1 matching over 10 bases. The junction had 4 bases not matched to a gene; V was cut back by 1 base and J by 4 bases. Germline CDR1 and CDR2: SGHRS and YFSETQ. The CDR3 consists of 16 residues. The CDR3 sequence: CASSLPGTGVNEKLFF. In DNA form, the CDR3 reads TGCGCCAGCAGCTTGCCCGGGACAGGGGTTAATGAAAAACTGTTTTTT.

The chain uses TRBV9 and TRBJ2-5; unclear D gene. V shed 4 bases and J shed 5 bases, with 9 bases lying between them. This CDR3 region has 12 residues. CDR1 and CDR2 (germline): SGDLS, YYNGEE. The CDR3 DNA reads TGTGCCAGCAGCCCTAATGTTGAGACCCAGTACTTC. Translating gives CASSPNVETQYF.

The genes are TRBV6-4 and TRBJ1-6; TRBD1 aligns across 9 bases. Trimming cost V 4 bases and J 9 bases; bases outside gene matches: 4. The germline gives CDR1 MRHNA, CDR2 SNTAGT. The CDR3 covers 14 residues. The CDR3 DNA follows: TGTGCCAGCAGTGGAGTGACAGGGGGTTCACCCCTCCACTTT. Its translation is CASSGVTGGSPLHF.

This clone occurred once. The rearrangement uses TRBV5-1 and TRBJ2-7; D might be TRBD1 (5 bases). The CDR3 extends over 14 amino acids. Trimming removed 4 bases at V and 5 bases at J, with 16 bases between. CDR1 is SGHRS, CDR2 YFSETQ, per germline. As DNA, the CDR3 is TGCGCCAGCAGCCCAGGGCTCTTTCCCGACGAGCAGTACTTC. Protein sequence: CASSPGLFPDEQYF.

The chain has TRBV7-9 and TRBJ2-5; TRBD2 is a possible D gene (5 bases). Germline V gene data show CDR1 as SEHNR and CDR2 as FQNEAQ (reference sequence). Trimming pared 4 bases from V and 11 bases from J, leaving 23 bases between. The CDR3 runs 15 residues. CDR3: CASSSRRAEFVEQYF. Here the CDR3 DNA reads TGTGCCAGCAGCTCCCGGAGAGCGGAGTTTGTGGAGCAGTACTTC.

The J gene is TRBJ2-7, the V gene TRBV29-1; 11 positions agree with TRBD1. CDR3 length: 14 residues. V gave up 4 bases and J gave up 4 bases; unmatched junction bases: 6. Germline assignment: CDR1 SQVTM and CDR2 ANQGSEA. The CDR3 reads CSVVYRDRGYEQYF. Here the CDR3 DNA reads TGCAGCGTTGTGTATAGGGACAGGGGGTACGAGCAGTACTTC.

The genes are TRBV9 and TRBJ2-3; 7 bases align to TRBD1. The CDR3 runs 15 residues. With V trimmed by 1 base and J by 4 bases, 6 bases remained unmatched. Germline CDR1 and CDR2: SGDLS and YYNGEE. The CDR3 nucleotides are TGTGCCAGCAGCGTAAGATCCCAGGGGGCAGATACGCAGTATTTT. Translated, it gives CASSVRSQGADTQYF.

The V and J genes are TRBV28 and TRBJ2-5, with a tentative D call TRBD1 (5 bases). The CDR3 is 16 residues long. Trimming stripped 3 bases from V and 0 bases from J, with 14 bases between. CDR1 MDHEN and CDR2 SYDVKM come from the germline V gene. The CDR3 sequence is CASSLGQVVDQETQYF. As DNA, the CDR3 is TGTGCCAGCAGTTTGGGGCAGGTCGTGGACCAAGAGACCCAGTACTTC.

This clone has only a few counts. The junction shows a germline mismatch at one end, possibly a read error. The chain uses TRBV2 and TRBJ2-6; a possible D gene is TRBD1 (5 bases). The CDR3 is 13 residues long. Germline V gene sequence: CDR1 SNHLY, CDR2 FYNNEI. The CDR3 sequence: CAKKTAGANGLTF. CDR3 sequence (DNA): TGTGCCAAAAAGACTGCTGGGGCCAACGGCCTGACTTTC.

This clone was counted once. V and J are TRBV12-2 and TRBJ2-1; the DNA was not compared with TRBD1, the D call given in the table. TRBV12-2 is shown as a pseudogene. The CDR3 consists of 15 residues. The CDR3 region is CASRAPDRYRNEQFF. In DNA form, the CDR3 reads TGTGCAAGTCGCGCACCTGACAGGTATCGTAATGAGCAGTTCTTC.

CDR3 DNA sequence: TGCGCCAGCACCCTATTGGGGCATAGCACAGATACGCAGTATTTT. It codes for CASTLLGHSTDTQYF. This chain joins TRBV5-1 and TRBJ2-3, with D perhaps matching TRBD1 (5 bases). The germline CDR1 and CDR2 sequences are SGHRS and YFSETQ. Deletions cut 6 bases from V and 0 bases from J, with 14 bases between. This CDR3 region has 15 residues. The full variable domain, rest sourced from reference TRBV5-1 and TRBJ2-3, is KAGVTQTPRYLIKTRGQQVTLSCSPISGHRSVSWYQQTPGQGLQFLFEYFSETQRNKGNFPGRFSGRQFSNSRSEMNVSTLELGDSALYLCASTLLGHSTDTQYFGPGTRLTVL.

The chain recombines TRBV12-5 with TRBJ1-3, with D maybe TRBD1 (5 bases). Per germline, CDR1 LGHNT and CDR2 FRNRAP. This CDR3 contains 14 residues. V gave up 5 bases and J gave up 8 bases, with 16 bases separating them. The CDR3 spells CASGPRTSVDTIYF. Here the CDR3 DNA reads TGTGCTAGTGGTCCAAGGACATCGGTGGACACCATATATTTT.

This clone has a single count. V usage is TRBV27 and J usage is TRBJ2-2; D may be TRBD2 (6 bases). The CDR3 contains 17 residues. Germline V lookup: CDR1 MNHEY, CDR2 SMNVEV (reference sequence). V gave up 3 bases and J gave up 8 bases, with 22 bases separating them. Here the CDR3 DNA reads TGTGCCAGCAGTTTCCGGTCAACGACTAGATTCCCTGGGGAGCTGTTTTTT. It translates to CASSFRSTTRFPGELFF.

The rearrangement joins TRBV10-3 to TRBJ1-2; 8 positions agree with TRBD1. The CDR3 spans 15 residues. The junction had 5 bases not matched to a gene; V was cut back by 4 bases and J by 1 base. The germline CDR1 and CDR2 sequences are ENHRY and SYGVKD. The CDR3 loop reads CAISVQGADNYGYTF. The CDR3 bases are TGTGCCATCAGTGTTCAGGGGGCAGATAACTATGGCTACACCTTC.

The J gene is TRBJ2-7, the V gene TRBV6-5, with a weak D call TRBD1 (5 bases). V was shortened by 6 bases and J by 5 bases, with 14 bases between the two germline ends. CDR3 length: 13 amino acids. Germline V lookup: CDR1 MNHEY, CDR2 SVGAGI. The CDR3 DNA follows: TGTGCCAGCAGCCGCGACAGTACCAACGAGCAGTACTTC. This sequence encodes CASSRDSTNEQYF.